Below, 32 T cell receptor beta chains from the same sample are listed, as sequenced in a study of blood T cell repertoires in COVID-19. This table comes from immunoSEQ multiplex PCR, and its TCRdb copy is limited to in-frame clones, with some not included. This sample has 25,000 or so clones, with about 80% found just once. Sequencing was carried out using peripheral blood. The origin of the receptors is a man aged 65 to 85 with acute or convalescent COVID-19.

The rearrangement links TRBV14 to TRBJ2-1; D ambiguous. The V gene's germline CDR1 is SGHDN and CDR2 FVKESK. The CDR3 covers 16 residues. V was clipped by 0 bases and J by 4 bases, with 13 bases between them. For the CDR3, the DNA is TGTGCCAGCAGCCAAGATCAACTTCAGAGGTACAATGAGCAGTTCTTC. Amino acid sequence: CASSQDQLQRYNEQFF.

The V gene is TRBV7-2, the J gene TRBJ2-5, with TRBD1 matching 8 bases. The V and J ends lost 0 bases and 2 bases, in that order; junction bases with no gene match: 5. The CDR3 has 16 amino acids. CDR1 SGHTA and CDR2 FQGNSA come from the germline V gene. CDR3 sequence: CASSLALDRGQETQYF. The CDR3 DNA reads as TGTGCCAGCAGCTTAGCGTTAGACAGGGGACAAGAGACCCAGTACTTC.

The chain uses TRBV7-2 and TRBJ2-3; maybe TRBD2 (5 bases). V was cut by 5 bases and J by 5 bases, with 14 bases left in between. The CDR3 runs to 14 residues. Germline-derived CDR1 and CDR2 are SGHTA and FQGNSA. Written as DNA, the CDR3 is TGTGCCAGCAGCACACAGCGGACGGGAGATACGCAGTATTTT. It codes for CASSTQRTGDTQYF.

The rearrangement links TRBV3-1 (or the pseudogene TRBV3-2) to TRBJ1-6; 7 positions agree with TRBD1. CDR3 length equals 14 residues. The germline CDR1 and CDR2 sequences are LGHDT and YNNKEL (reference sequence). The V and J ends lost 3 bases and 7 bases, in that order; junction bases with no gene match: 3. The CDR3 loop reads CASSQLQGNSPLHF. CDR3 coding DNA: TGTGCCAGCAGCCAGCTACAGGGGAATTCACCCCTCCACTTT.

The V and J genes are TRBV9 and TRBJ2-7, with D possibly TRBD2 on 5 matching bases. The germline V gene encodes CDR1 SGDLS and CDR2 YYNGEE. The CDR3 spans 14 residues. The V and J ends lost 4 bases and 0 bases respectively, with 11 bases between them. The CDR3 DNA reads as TGTGCCAGCAGCCTTCGGACTGACTCCTACGAGCAGTACTTC. This encodes CASSLRTDSYEQYF. Using reference TRBV9 and TRBJ2-7 for the parts outside the CDR3, the full variable domain is DSGVTQTPKHLITATGQRVTLRCSPRSGDLSVYWYQQSLDQGLQFLIQYYNGEERAKGNILERFSAQQFPDLHSELNLSSLELGDSALYFCASSLRTDSYEQYFGPGTRLTVT.

The gene calls are TRBV30 and TRBJ2-2; 10 positions agree with TRBD1. After removal of 2 bases from V and 6 bases from J, the junction contained 3 bases not matched to a gene. This CDR3 spans 14 amino acids. Germline assignment: CDR1 GTSNPN and CDR2 SVGIG (reference sequence). The CDR3 region is CAWSSGTGAGELFF. The DNA for the CDR3 is TGTGCCTGGAGTTCCGGGACAGGGGCCGGGGAGCTGTTTTTT.

The rearrangement joins TRBV11-3 to TRBJ2-1; 7 nucleotides line up with TRBD2. The CDR3 length is 13 residues. J lost 8 bases, V lost 5 bases, and 6 bases had no gene match. CDR1 SGHNT and CDR2 YENEEA come from the germline V gene. CDR3 bases: TGTGCCAGCAGCCCCCCGAGCGGGGATGAGCAGTTCTTC. Encoded protein: CASSPPSGDEQFF.

About this clone: The junction departs from the called germline gene at one end, perhaps through a read error. The rearrangement uses TRBV18 and TRBJ1-4, with D possibly TRBD1 on 5 matching bases. The V gene's germline CDR1 is KGHSH and CDR2 LQKENI. CDR3 size: 15 residues. The CDR3 bases are TGTGCCTGCTCACCGTATTTCCAGGGTGGGGAAAAACTGTTTTTT. It is translated as CACSPYFQGGEKLFF.

The chain joins TRBV7-2 to TRBJ1-6, with a tentative D call TRBD1 (5 bases). Germline V CDR1 and CDR2: SGHTA, FQGNSA. Between the trimmed V and J ends, which lost 1 base and 0 bases, there was a span of 13 bases. This CDR3 region has 18 residues. The chain's CDR3 is CASSLEGEGSSYNSPLHF. Written as DNA, the CDR3 is TGTGCCAGCAGCTTAGAAGGGGAGGGGAGCTCCTATAATTCACCCCTCCACTTT.

The J gene is TRBJ1-1, the V gene TRBV10-1; 9 bases line up with TRBD1. V shed 5 bases, J shed 4 bases, and the junction held 11 bases outside the gene matches. The germline V gene has CDR1 WNHNN and CDR2 SYGVQD (reference sequence). The CDR3 covers 16 residues. The CDR3 DNA reads as TGCGCCAGCAGTCAGGAACAGGGGGCGACGAGCACTGAAGCTTTCTTT. It encodes CASSQEQGATSTEAFF.

Only one count was recorded for this clone. The chain employs TRBV14 and TRBJ1-2; D remains unclear. CDR1 SGHDN and CDR2 FVKESK come from the germline V gene. With 1 base removed from V and 1 base from J, the gap between germline ends came to 13 bases. There are 16 residues in the CDR3. In DNA, the CDR3 is TGTGCCAGCAGCCAAGGAGGAACATCCCTTAACTATGGCTACACCTTC. Translated, it gives CASSQGGTSLNYGYTF.

J is TRBJ2-7 and V is TRBV5-1; possible D gene TRBD2, 6 bases. Germline loops: CDR1 SGHRS, CDR2 YFSETQ. CDR3 size: 16 residues. The germline V and J ends were trimmed by 0 bases and 3 bases, with 16 bases remaining between them. The CDR3, as DNA: TGCGCCAGCAGCTTGGCTAGTGGCGGGGTTATCTACGAGCAGTACTTC. Translating gives CASSLASGGVIYEQYF.

This clone occurred once. The CDR3 nucleotides read TGCGCCAGCAGCTTGGAAGGGGCAATAAATAATTCACCCCTCCACTTT. Its translation is CASSLEGAINNSPLHF. The genes are TRBV5-1 and TRBJ1-6; possible D gene TRBD1, 5 bases. This CDR3 has 16 amino acids. CDR1 SGHRS and CDR2 YFSETQ come from the germline V gene. Between the trimmed V and J ends, which lost 0 bases and 5 bases, there was a span of 12 bases.

This clone was detected only once. The junction and the germline gene differ at one end; a read error may be behind it. The CDR3 DNA reads as TGCGCCAGCGGCTTAGACTCGTACAATGAGCAGTTCTTC. Encoded protein: CASGLDSYNEQFF. The chain uses TRBV5-1 and TRBJ2-1, with D unclear. CDR3 length: 13 amino acids. Germline CDR1 and CDR2: SGHRS and YFSETQ. Filled out from reference TRBV5-1 and TRBJ2-1, the complete variable domain reads KAGVTQTPRYLIKTRGQQVTLSCSPISGHRSVSWYQQTPGQGLQFLFEYFSETQRNKGNFPGRFSGRQFSNSRSEMNVSTLELGDSALYLCASGLDSYNEQFFGPGTRLTVL.

This clone was recorded once. V usage is TRBV5-1 and J usage is TRBJ2-3; D is possibly TRBD2 (7 bases). Germline V CDR1 and CDR2: SGHRS, YFSETQ. The ends were cut back, 2 bases at V and 5 bases at J, with 12 bases in the middle. This CDR3 has 14 amino acids. The CDR3 nucleotides are TGCGCCAGCAGCTTAGCGGGACATCAAGATACGCAGTATTTT. Its translation is CASSLAGHQDTQYF. Combining the CDR3 with reference TRBV5-1 and TRBJ2-3 gives the whole variable domain KAGVTQTPRYLIKTRGQQVTLSCSPISGHRSVSWYQQTPGQGLQFLFEYFSETQRNKGNFPGRFSGRQFSNSRSEMNVSTLELGDSALYLCASSLAGHQDTQYFGPGTRLTVL.

This clone was detected once. The chain links TRBV5-5 to TRBJ2-1; tentative D call: TRBD1 (6 bases). CDR1 is SGHKS and CDR2 is YYEKEE in the germline V gene (reference sequence). CDR3 size: 14 residues. With 1 base removed from V and 5 bases from J, the gap between germline ends came to 10 bases. The CDR3 nucleotides are TGTGCCAGCAGCTTGTGGGACACTGACAATGAGCAGTTCTTC. Translating it yields CASSLWDTDNEQFF.

The V and J genes are TRBV6-5 and TRBJ2-5, with a possible D match to TRBD2 (6 bases). This CDR3 comprises 12 residues. Germline V gene sequence: CDR1 MNHEY, CDR2 SVGAGI. V shed 6 bases and J shed 2 bases, with 7 bases lying between them. The DNA for the CDR3 is TGTGCCAGCAGGGGGGGTCAAGAGACCCAGTACTTC. Amino acid sequence: CASRGGQETQYF.

The chain joins TRBV9 to TRBJ2-7; 7 nucleotides align to TRBD1. The trim removed 4 bases at V and 2 bases at J, leaving 9 bases unmatched. Germline CDR1 reads SGDLS; CDR2 reads YYNGEE. This CDR3 region has 15 residues. CDR3 sequence (DNA): TGTGCCAGCAGCCGTCAGGGGGACACTACCTACGAGCAGTACTTC. Translating it yields CASSRQGDTTYEQYF.

This chain joins TRBV6-5 and TRBJ2-7; 11 nucleotides line up with TRBD2. CDR3 length: 14 amino acids. CDR1 is MNHEY, CDR2 SVGAGI, per germline. Unmatched junction bases numbered 5, after V lost 3 bases and J lost 7 bases. CDR3 nucleotide sequence: TGTGCCAGCAGTTATCTAGCGGGAGGAAGGGAGCAGTACTTC. As protein: CASSYLAGGREQYF.

The chain couples TRBV5-1 to TRBJ1-2; tentatively, D is TRBD1 (5 bases). Trimming stripped 0 bases from V and 6 bases from J, with 12 bases between. In germline, CDR1 is SGHRS, CDR2 YFSETQ. The CDR3 consists of 14 residues. The CDR3 coding sequence is TGCGCCAGCAGCTTGGCCAGGGCAGGGAATGGCTACACCTTC. This gives the protein CASSLARAGNGYTF.

The chain couples TRBV3-1 (or the pseudogene TRBV3-2) to TRBJ1-6; possible D gene TRBD1, 5 bases. Germline CDR1 and CDR2: LGHDT and YNNKEL (reference sequence). V lost 1 base to trimming and J lost 7 bases, with 14 bases between them. The CDR3 extends over 16 amino acids. CDR3 nucleotides: TGTGCCAGCAGCCAAGGGTTGACAGAGGCAAATTCACCCCTCCACTTT. This encodes CASSQGLTEANSPLHF.

The rearrangement joins TRBV19 to TRBJ2-3; 12 bases fit TRBD2. J was trimmed by 2 bases and V by 7 bases; bases with no gene match: 7. Germline assignment: CDR1 LNHDA and CDR2 SQIVND (reference sequence). The CDR3 spans 16 residues. The chain's CDR3 is CASTPGLAGYTDTQYF. The CDR3 DNA reads TGTGCCAGTACCCCAGGACTAGCGGGGTACACAGATACGCAGTATTTT. Looking up the rest from reference TRBV19 and TRBJ2-3 gives the full variable domain: DGGITQSPKYLFRKEGQNVTLSCEQNLNHDAMYWYRQDPGQGLRLIYYSQIVNDFQKGDIAEGYSVSREKKESFPLTVTSAQKNPTAFYLCASTPGLAGYTDTQYFGPGTRLTVL.

The chain couples TRBV19 to TRBJ2-3, with 12 bases fitting TRBD2. J was trimmed by 2 bases and V by 1 base; bases with no gene match: 1. The CDR3 consists of 16 residues. The germline CDR1 and CDR2 sequences are LNHDA and SQIVND (reference sequence). The CDR3: CASSIASGRATDTQYF. CDR3 DNA: TGTGCCAGTAGTATAGCTAGCGGGAGGGCCACAGATACGCAGTATTTT.

This chain connects TRBV6-4 to TRBJ2-1; 10 bases agree with TRBD2. Trimming took 4 bases from V and 4 from J; bases not matched to a gene: 7. CDR1 MRHNA and CDR2 SNTAGT come from the germline V gene. This CDR3 comprises 16 residues. The CDR3 sequence is CASSVSSGSIYNEQFF. Here the CDR3 DNA reads TGTGCCAGCAGTGTATCTAGCGGGAGTATTTACAATGAGCAGTTCTTC.

The genes are TRBV7-2 and TRBJ1-6; 8 nucleotides line up with TRBD1. This CDR3 is 15 amino acids long. J lost 5 bases, V lost 2 bases, and 2 bases had no gene match. Per germline, CDR1 SGHTA and CDR2 FQGNSA. CDR3 coding DNA: TGTGCCAGCAGCTTACAGACAGGGGATAATTCACCCCTCCACTTT. Translated, it gives CASSLQTGDNSPLHF.

The gene calls are TRBV7-8 and TRBJ1-6, with 9 bases fitting TRBD1. The CDR3 spans 13 residues. CDR1 and CDR2 from the germline V gene are SGHVS and FQNEAQ. V shed 7 bases and J 9 bases; nucleotides not matched to a gene: 4. In DNA form, the CDR3 reads TGTGCCAGCACTGCGACAGGGGGTTCACCCCTCCACTTT. Translating gives CASTATGGSPLHF.

DNA of the CDR3: TGCGCCAGCAGCCAACTTCCTGGGGGGGTAGATACGCAGTATTTT. The encoded protein is CASSQLPGGVDTQYF. This chain joins TRBV4-3 and TRBJ2-3, with 7 bases identical to TRBD2. V lost 2 bases and J lost 5; bases outside the gene matches: 7. Germline V CDR1 and CDR2: LGHNA, YSLEER. CDR3 length: 15 amino acids.

The chain is built from TRBV28 and TRBJ1-2; D remains ambiguous. Trimming took 5 bases from V and 3 from J, leaving 7 bases between them. This CDR3 comprises 12 residues. CDR1 is MDHEN, CDR2 SYDVKM, per germline. The chain's CDR3 is CASSPSDYGYTF. In nucleotides, the CDR3 is TGTGCCAGCAGTCCCTCGGACTATGGCTACACCTTC.

The chain links TRBV3-1 (or the pseudogene TRBV3-2) to TRBJ1-5; D is perhaps TRBD1 (5 bases). Germline V gene sequence: CDR1 LGHDT, CDR2 YNNKEL (reference sequence). V was pared by 2 bases and J by 1 base, with 6 bases between. This CDR3 is built from 14 residues. In DNA form, the CDR3 reads TGTGCCAGCAGCCAAAGGGGAAGCAATCAGCCCCAGCATTTT. Translated, it gives CASSQRGSNQPQHF.

The J gene is TRBJ2-2, the V gene TRBV7-7; D not certain. Germline V gene data show CDR1 as SSHAT and CDR2 as FNYEAQ (reference sequence). The CDR3 is made up of 15 amino acids. Trimming took 2 bases from V and 0 from J, leaving 7 bases between them. The CDR3 here is CASSLIGANTGELFF. The CDR3 DNA reads TGTGCCAGCAGCTTAATAGGAGCGAACACCGGGGAGCTGTTTTTT.

The rearrangement joins TRBV5-8 to TRBJ1-2; D is uncertain. The CDR3 loop spans 15 amino acids. Germline V gene lookup returns CDR1 SGHTS and CDR2 YDEGEE. V shed 1 base and J shed 0 bases, with 10 bases lying between them. The DNA for the CDR3 is TGTGCCAGCAGCTTGCCGCGGGTACCTAACTATGGCTACACCTTC. Translated: CASSLPRVPNYGYTF.

The V and J genes are TRBV6-5 and TRBJ1-2; D remains ambiguous. This CDR3 contains 13 residues. Germline-derived CDR1 and CDR2 are MNHEY and SVGAGI. V lost 10 bases and J lost 3, with 15 bases in between. The CDR3 bases are TGTGCCACCGACCTATTGGGCCACTATGGCTACACCTTC. Translating it yields CATDLLGHYGYTF.